This passage covers 26 T cell receptor beta chains from one sample sequenced in a study of Graves' ophthalmopathy and Graves' hyperthyroidism. Amplified material comprised TCR beta CDR3 regions derived from RNA transcripts. An opening RT-PCR round employed HTBI primers and preceded a second-round multiplex PCR. TCRdb ran MiXCR on the multiplex PCR reads and lists one entry per CDR3 protein. Here the sample spans some 1.1 million distinct CDR3 sequences, about two fifths being singletons. Material for sequencing was peripheral blood or thyroid tissue (not recorded which). The receptors here all came from an adult man with Graves' hyperthyroidism.

The table lists this clonotype with a few counts. The chain is built from TRBV2 and TRBJ2-7; D not certain. The germline gives CDR1 SNHLY, CDR2 FYNNEI. The CDR3 loop spans 14 amino acids. V shed 0 bases and J shed 2 bases, with 8 bases lying between them. CDR3 sequence reads: CASSEALVAYEQYF. The CDR3 nucleotides read TGTGCCAGCAGTGAAGCGCTGGTTGCCTACGAGCAGTACTTC.

The chain combines TRBV7-2 with TRBJ2-2; 8 nucleotides agree with TRBD1. The V gene end was trimmed by 5 bases and the J gene end by 4 bases; junction bases not matched to a gene: 12. The CDR3 is 17 residues long. The germline V gene encodes CDR1 SGHTA and CDR2 FQGNSA. The CDR3 bases are TGTGCCAGCAGCCAACAGGGGGGACAGTCGACCACCGGGGAGCTGTTTTTT. Protein: CASSQQGGQSTTGELFF. The variable domain in full, completed from reference TRBV7-2 and TRBJ2-2, reads GAGVSQSPSNKVTEKGKDVELRCDPISGHTALYWYRQSLGQGLEFLIYFQGNSAPDKSGLPSDRFSAERTGGSVSTLTIQRTQQEDSAVYLCASSQQGGQSTTGELFFGEGSRLTVL.

This rearrangement joins TRBV29-1 to TRBJ2-7; D is perhaps TRBD2 (5 bases). V was cut by 5 bases and J by 10 bases, with 12 bases left in between. The CDR3 sequence is 10 residues long. From germline, CDR1 is SQVTM and CDR2 ANQGSEA. This CDR3 is CSVSGRGQYF. The CDR3 nucleotides read TGCAGCGTTTCTGGTCGGGGACAGTACTTC.

This clonotype has at least ten counts. V is TRBV20-1 and J is TRBJ2-5, with D possibly matching TRBD2 (7 bases). CDR3 length equals 14 residues. From germline, CDR1 is DFQATT and CDR2 SNEGSKA (reference sequence). Trimming cost V 6 bases and J 7 bases, with 21 bases left between them. The CDR3 sequence is CSAWRAQGGGTQYF. CDR3 in DNA: TGCAGTGCCTGGAGGGCACAGGGCGGGGGGACCCAGTACTTC.

In this sample, this clonotype turned up once. V is TRBV24-1 and J is TRBJ1-1, with D unresolved. Germline CDR1 KGHDR, CDR2 SFDVKD. This CDR3 has 14 amino acids. The V gene lost 2 bases and the J gene lost 5 bases, with 11 bases spanning the gap. The CDR3 is CATSDSTAYTEAFF. CDR3 sequence (DNA): TGTGCCACCAGTGATTCAACAGCGTATACTGAAGCTTTCTTT.

To note about this clonotype: A much larger clone lies one base from this, so it may be a read error. This sequence joins TRBV5-1 and TRBJ2-7; 7 bases are a match to TRBD1. This CDR3 spans 12 amino acids. From germline, CDR1 is SGHRS and CDR2 YFSETQ. The CDR3 is CASSLQGNERYF. CDR3 sequence (DNA): TGCGCCAGCAGCTTACAGGGGAACGAGCGGTACTTC.

A remark on this clonotype: A much larger clone is a single base away; this may be a read error. The chain links TRBV11-2 to TRBJ2-5; 8 nucleotides match TRBD2. V was pared by 1 base and J by 1 base, with 5 bases of the junction left unmatched. Germline CDR1 and CDR2: SGHAT and FQNNGV. The CDR3 totals 16 residues. For the CDR3, the DNA is TGTGCCAGCAGCTTAGTGAGGACTAGCAGCCAAGAGACCCAGTACTTC. Translated, it gives CASSLVRTSSQETQYF. The whole variable domain, filled in from reference TRBV11-2 and TRBJ2-5, reads EAGVAQSPRYKIIEKRQSVAFWCNPISGHATLYWYQQILGQGPKLLIQFQNNGVVDDSQLPKDRFSAERLKGVDSTLKIQPAKLEDSAVYLCASSLVRTSSQETQYFGPGTRLLVL.

In regard to this clonotype: A much larger clone differs by one base, so this may be a read error. V is TRBV2 and J is TRBJ2-7, with 8 bases fitting TRBD1. The germline CDR1 and CDR2 sequences are SNHLY and FYNNEI. CDR3 length equals 14 residues. CDR3 region: CANSEDRDLHEQYF. CDR3 DNA: TGTGCCAACAGTGAGGACAGGGACCTCCACGAGCAGTACTTC.

The chain joins TRBV28 to TRBJ1-1, with D maybe TRBD1 (5 bases). The ends were cut back, 1 base at V and 5 bases at J, with 14 bases in the middle. CDR1 MDHEN and CDR2 SYDVKM come from the germline V gene. The CDR3 length is 15 residues. CDR3 nucleotides: TGTGCCAGCAGTTTATTGTCGGGGGTTAGGACTGAAGCTTTCTTT. It encodes CASSLLSGVRTEAFF. Full variable domain (missing parts from reference TRBV28 and TRBJ1-1): DVKVTQSSRYLVKRTGEKVFLECVQDMDHENMFWYRQDPGLGLRLIYFSYDVKMKEKGDIPEGYSVSREKKERFSLILESASTNQTSMYLCASSLLSGVRTEAFFGQGTRLTVV.

There are a few counts of this clonotype. CDR3 loop: CSVEAPPGNYEQYF. For the CDR3, the DNA is TGCAGCGTTGAAGCCCCACCTGGGAACTACGAGCAGTACTTC. This chain connects TRBV29-1 to TRBJ2-7; D ambiguous. Germline V gives CDR1 SQVTM, CDR2 ANQGSEA. V lost 1 base and J 3 bases, leaving 13 bases between the germline ends. The CDR3 has 14 residues.

The CDR3 here is CASSWGRRSEKLFF. The CDR3 DNA follows: TGTGCCAGCAGTTGGGGCAGGAGGTCGGAAAAACTGTTTTTT. The chain employs TRBV27 and TRBJ1-4, with D possibly matching TRBD1 (5 bases). Germline V gene data show CDR1 as MNHEY and CDR2 as SMNVEV (reference sequence). CDR3 length: 14 amino acids. V was cut by 4 bases and J by 8 bases, with 14 bases left in between. The full variable domain, its missing parts supplied by reference TRBV27 and TRBJ1-4, is EAQVTQNPRYLITVTGKKLTVTCSQNMNHEYMSWYRQDPGLGLRQIYYSMNVEVTDKGDVPEGYKVSRKEKRNFPLILESPSPNQTSLYFCASSWGRRSEKLFFGSGTQLSVL.

This clonotype occurred a few times. The rearrangement joins TRBV3-1 to TRBJ2-7, with D possibly being TRBD2 (6 bases). Trimming cost V 4 bases and J 5 bases, with 15 bases left between them. CDR1 and CDR2 from the germline V gene are LGHDT and YNNKEL (reference sequence). CDR3 length: 14 residues. The CDR3 DNA follows: TGTGCCAGCAGCCGCGGGGCAGGAGGGCACGAGCAGTACTTC. Encoded protein: CASSRGAGGHEQYF.

This clonotype was observed a few times. The chain is built from TRBV25-1 and TRBJ2-2; D is unclear. There are 13 residues in the CDR3. The V end was cut by 6 bases, the J end by 5 bases, with 10 bases between. Germline V gene data show CDR1 as MGHDK and CDR2 as SYGVNS. Here the CDR3 reads CASSIDITGELFF. DNA for the CDR3: TGTGCCAGCAGCATAGACATTACCGGGGAGCTGTTTTTT.

There are many counts of this clonotype. The V call is TRBV7-6, the J call TRBJ2-7; unclear D gene. V lost 6 bases to trimming and J lost 4 bases, with 13 bases between them. Germline CDR1 is SGHVS and CDR2 is FNYEAQ. The CDR3 has 13 amino acids. The CDR3: CASRALLGYEQYF. Here the CDR3 DNA reads TGTGCCAGCAGGGCCCTCCTTGGGTACGAGCAGTACTTC.

The rearrangement links TRBV29-1 to TRBJ1-1; 8 bases fit TRBD1. Looked up from germline, CDR1 is SQVTM and CDR2 is ANQGSEA. This CDR3 region has 12 residues. CDR3 bases: TGCAGTGGACTCAGGGGGCTGGGTGAAGCTTTCTTT. Its translation is CSGLRGLGEAFF.

The sample holds many counts of this clonotype. The rearrangement uses TRBV7-8 and TRBJ2-7; no clear D. CDR3 size: 14 residues. Germline CDR1 SGHVS, CDR2 FQNEAQ. The germline V and J ends were trimmed by 0 bases and 3 bases, with 9 bases remaining between them. In DNA, the CDR3 is TGTGCCAGCAGCTTAGCGGCGCAGGACTACGAGCAGTACTTC. Its protein product is CASSLAAQDYEQYF.

This clonotype has at least ten counts. The rearrangement uses TRBV19 and TRBJ2-6; D remains unclear. Germline-derived CDR1 and CDR2 are LNHDA and SQIVND (reference sequence). There are 18 residues in the CDR3. V lost 5 bases to trimming and J lost 0 bases, with 17 bases between them. CDR3 nucleotides: TGTGCCAGTAGTGCCGCCTTCCAGGTGTACTCTGGGGCCAACGTCCTGACTTTC. Its protein is CASSAAFQVYSGANVLTF.

J is TRBJ2-7 and V is TRBV20-1, with D uncertain. The V end lost 0 bases, the J end lost 4 bases, and 13 bases lay between the germline ends. The CDR3 has 14 residues. The germline V gene has CDR1 DFQATT and CDR2 SNEGSKA (reference sequence). This CDR3 is CSARETLDLYEQYF. The CDR3, as DNA: TGCAGTGCTAGAGAAACCTTAGACCTTTACGAGCAGTACTTC.

The chain is built from TRBV4-1 and TRBJ2-5; 14 positions agree with TRBD2. J gave up 2 bases and V 3 bases, and 8 bases lay outside the gene matches. The germline V gene encodes CDR1 MGHRA and CDR2 YSYEKL. The CDR3 is 18 residues long. In nucleotides, the CDR3 is TGCGCCAGCAGCCATGGGACTAGCGGGAGTACCCTACAAGAGACCCAGTACTTC. It codes for CASSHGTSGSTLQETQYF.

This clonotype was counted once. This chain links TRBV7-9 with TRBJ2-5; TRBD1 aligns across 8 bases. V dropped 3 bases and J dropped 5; count of bases not matched to a gene: 5. Germline assignment: CDR1 SEHNR and CDR2 FQNEAQ (reference sequence). The CDR3 loop spans 14 amino acids. This chain's CDR3 is CASSLTGVKETQYF. The CDR3 DNA follows: TGTGCCAGCAGCTTGACAGGGGTTAAGGAGACCCAGTACTTC.

The V call is TRBV19, the J call TRBJ2-5; 14 bases are a match to TRBD2. Per germline, CDR1 LNHDA and CDR2 SQIVND (reference sequence). With 3 bases clipped from V and 5 bases from J, the junction kept 5 bases outside the gene matches. The CDR3 spans 16 residues. CDR3 in amino acids: CASSMGLAGAGETQYF. Here the CDR3 DNA reads TGTGCCAGTAGTATGGGACTAGCGGGAGCGGGGGAGACCCAGTACTTC.

This chain joins TRBV24-1 and TRBJ1-2; D might be TRBD1 (5 bases). Germline V lookup: CDR1 KGHDR, CDR2 SFDVKD. CDR3 length: 14 amino acids. Trimming shortened V by 2 bases and J by 6 bases, and 12 bases separated the two germline ends. CDR3 region: CATSDSAGADGYTF. The DNA for the CDR3 is TGTGCCACCAGTGATTCTGCCGGGGCTGATGGCTACACCTTC.

This clonotype came up many times. The V and J genes are TRBV7-2 and TRBJ2-7; TRBD2 matches 9 bases. The CDR3 loop spans 15 amino acids. Germline V gene sequence: CDR1 SGHTA, CDR2 FQGNSA. V lost 1 base, J lost 6 bases, and 7 bases stayed unmatched. CDR3 sequence: CASSLVGLAGREQYF. CDR3 in DNA: TGTGCCAGCAGCTTAGTAGGGCTAGCGGGACGCGAGCAGTACTTC.

The sample holds many counts of this clonotype. The chain couples TRBV6-1 to TRBJ1-6, with a weak D call TRBD1 (5 bases). The CDR3 contains 12 residues. Trimming removed 6 bases at V and 10 bases at J, with 10 bases between. Germline lookup yields CDR1 MNHNS and CDR2 SASEGT. CDR3 region: CASRRGMSPLHF. The CDR3 region has the DNA TGTGCCAGCAGACGGGGGATGTCACCCCTCCACTTT.

This clonotype has just one count. This chain links TRBV2 with TRBJ2-5; TRBD2 is a possible D gene (7 bases). This CDR3 is built from 15 residues. Germline V CDR1 and CDR2: SNHLY, FYNNEI. V lost 6 bases and J lost 5, with 19 bases in between. The CDR3 region has the DNA TGTGCCAGCAGCTTTAAGGCGGGGGCAGAGGAGACCCAGTACTTC. Translating gives CASSFKAGAEETQYF.

This clonotype was observed a handful of times. The rearrangement links TRBV15 to TRBJ1-1, with a weak D call TRBD1 (5 bases). The CDR3 runs to 15 residues. Trimming took off 2 bases at V and 3 bases at J, with 13 bases between the two ends. The germline V gene encodes CDR1 LNHNV and CDR2 YYDKDF (reference sequence). For the CDR3, the DNA is TGTGCCACCAGCAGAATCCGGGACGAACACACTGAAGCTTTCTTT. Translation gives CATSRIRDEHTEAFF.